This TCR beta chain was observed in a study of control samples from healthy donors and cancer patients. This CDR3 has 15 amino acids. The germline CDR1 and CDR2 sequences are SGHKS and YYEKEE (reference sequence). The V gene lost 7 bases and the J gene lost 3 bases, with 19 bases spanning the gap. TCRdb keeps only in-frame clones here, not all; method: immunoSEQ multiplex PCR. Across about 190,000 clones, the top ten clones capture under 2.5% of the sample. The J gene is TRBJ1-1, the V gene TRBV5-5; no clear D. The material sequenced was blood. The source is a woman in her 30s in good health. The CDR3 nucleotides are TGTGCCAGCGGGGTCAGGTTGGGCCAGGACACTGAAGCTTTCTTT. Amino acids: CASGVRLGQDTEAFF.